The rows below give T cell receptor beta chains drawn from one sample of a study of OX40 agonist ivuxolimab in advanced cancers. Sequenced by immunoSEQ multiplex PCR; TCRdb stores in-frame clones only, minus some. This sample carries about 29,000 clones, under 80% of them seen once, and the ten largest clones take approximately 30%. The sample was CD4+ or CD8+ T cells sorted from blood, taken in a trial of the OX40 agonist ivuxolimab. Every receptor here comes from an adult with an advanced solid tumor such as melanoma, head and neck, liver or kidney cancer. Both conserved end residues are part of each CDR3. The order of the fields is D gene, V gene, J gene, clone size, CDR3 DNA, CDR3 protein. D genes are given only for firm matches. Not every row has a clone size; where given, it reads once, few, many or a size class.

NA	TRBV11-3	TRBJ2-5	NA	TGTGCCAGCAGCTTAAGAGGGGGGCTTCAAGAGACCCAGTACTTC	CASSLRGGLQETQYF
NA	TRBV6-5	TRBJ2-2	NA	TGTGCCAGCACCAACTGGCAGTCGAACACCGGGGAGCTGTTTTTT	CASTNWQSNTGELFF
TRBD1	TRBV6-5	TRBJ2-5	NA	TGTGCCAGCAGCCACGCAGGGGGCCCCCAAGAGACCCAGTACTTC	CASSHAGGPQETQYF
NA	TRBV7-9	TRBJ2-2	NA	TGTGCCGCCCAGAAGTGGCGGTTCACCGGGGAGCTGTTTTTT	CAAQKWRFTGELFF
NA	TRBV30	TRBJ1-6	NA	TGTGCCTGGAGCGGGCTTGAAAGCTCCTATAATTCACCCCTCCACTTT	CAWSGLESSYNSPLHF
NA	TRBV7-9	TRBJ2-7	NA	TGTGCCAGCAGCTTAGTGGGGGGCGTAACCTACGAGCAGTACTTC	CASSLVGGVTYEQYF
NA	TRBV4-2	TRBJ2-7	NA	TGTGCCAGCAGCCAAGTAGGAGGGGACGGCGAGCAGTACTTC	CASSQVGGDGEQYF
NA	TRBV7-3	TRBJ2-4	NA	TGTGCCAGCAGCATTGGGCCCAAAAACATTCAGTACTTC	CASSIGPKNIQYF
NA	TRBV30	TRBJ2-7	NA	TGTGCCTGGGGTCTGTATACAGGGAACCACGAGCAGTACTTC	CAWGLYTGNHEQYF
NA	TRBV6-4	TRBJ2-2	NA	TGTGCCACCACAAGATCGGACACGAACACCGGGGAGCTGTTTTTT	CATTRSDTNTGELFF
TRBD2	TRBV14	TRBJ2-7	few	TGTGCCAGCAGCCAAGGGACTAGCGGGAGGGCGTTCGACGAGCAGTACTTC	CASSQGTSGRAFDEQYF
TRBD1	TRBV5-1	TRBJ2-2	NA	TGCGCCAGCAGCTTGGGACAGGGAAGGTACACCGGGGAGCTGTTTTTT	CASSLGQGRYTGELFF
NA	TRBV28	TRBJ2-1	NA	TGTGCCAGCAGTCCCCCACAGGGACCCAGGTGGGGAGCTAACTACAATGAGCAGTTCTTC	CASSPPQGPRWGANYNEQFF
NA	TRBV25-1	TRBJ2-7	NA	TGTGCCAGCAGTGAATTCGATTATAGTCCTACCTACGAGCAGTACTTC	CASSEFDYSPTYEQYF
NA	TRBV9	TRBJ2-7	NA	TGTGCCAGCAATGGGGGTCTCTTCTCCTACGAGCAGTACTTC	CASNGGLFSYEQYF
NA	TRBV28	TRBJ2-2	NA	TGTGCCAGCAGCCAACCGGACCGGGCCGGGGAGCTGTTTTTT	CASSQPDRAGELFF